The 26 T cell receptor beta chains listed next were all sequenced from one sample in a study of blood T cell repertoires in COVID-19. TCRdb's copy holds only in-frame clones and misses some; the assay was immunoSEQ multiplex PCR. In the table there are 200,000 to 250,000 clones, about 83% of which are singletons. The sample taken for sequencing was peripheral blood. The receptors here all came from a woman aged 25-40 years with COVID-19, enrolled during active disease.

This clone was found a few times. The V gene is TRBV19, the J gene TRBJ1-1; no clear D gene. The V gene lost 6 bases and the J gene lost 2 bases, with 13 bases spanning the gap. Germline V CDR1 and CDR2: LNHDA, SQIVND (reference sequence). The CDR3 extends over 14 amino acids. In DNA form, the CDR3 reads TGTGCCAGTAGCTTGATGACATTTAACACTGAAGCTTTCTTT. This codes for CASSLMTFNTEAFF.

On this clone: Other DNA sequences within the sample encode an identical CDR3. V is TRBV9 and J is TRBJ2-7; 11 positions match TRBD2. Looked up from germline, CDR1 is SGDLS and CDR2 is YYNGEE. The CDR3 has 15 residues. V dropped 0 bases and J dropped 4; count of bases not matched to a gene: 3. CDR3: CASSVGTSGSYEQYF. DNA of the CDR3: TGTGCCAGCAGCGTAGGTACTAGCGGGAGTTACGAGCAGTACTTC.

The genes are TRBV19 and TRBJ1-2; no reliable D call. This CDR3 contains 11 residues. Deletions cut 5 bases from V and 8 bases from J, with 9 bases between. Germline V gene sequence: CDR1 LNHDA, CDR2 SQIVND (reference sequence). Written as DNA, the CDR3 is TGTGCCAGTAGTTTCGGGAAAGGCTACACCTTC. Residues: CASSFGKGYTF.

The gene calls are TRBV7-8 and TRBJ1-5, with D maybe TRBD1 (5 bases). Germline CDR1 SGHVS, CDR2 FQNEAQ. This CDR3 comprises 13 residues. Trimming cost V 6 bases and J 4 bases, with 10 bases left between them. CDR3 nucleotide sequence: TGTGCCAGCAGGCTCAGGGTGAATCAGCCCCAGCATTTT. Protein sequence: CASRLRVNQPQHF.

V usage is TRBV6-5 and J usage is TRBJ1-2, with D perhaps TRBD1 (5 bases). Germline CDR1 is MNHEY and CDR2 is SVGAGI. This CDR3 is 14 amino acids long. The V and J ends lost 8 bases and 3 bases respectively, with 16 bases between them. CDR3 residues: CASVTFGGHYGYTF. The CDR3 nucleotides read TGTGCCAGCGTCACTTTCGGGGGACACTATGGCTACACCTTC.

The chain employs TRBV13 and TRBJ1-5; D is undetermined. CDR3 length: 14 residues. The germline gives CDR1 PRHDT, CDR2 FYEKMQ (reference sequence). The ends were cut back, 0 bases at V and 6 bases at J, with 9 bases in the middle. CDR3 region: CASSLGVAGQPQHF. The CDR3 DNA reads TGTGCCAGCAGCTTAGGGGTCGCGGGTCAGCCCCAGCATTTT.

V and J are TRBV5-4 and TRBJ2-7; 11 bases fit TRBD2. V lost 7 bases and J lost 0; bases outside the gene matches: 15. CDR3 length: 18 amino acids. Germline V gives CDR1 SGHNT, CDR2 YYREEE (reference sequence). DNA of the CDR3: TGTGCCAGCCCGGGGACTAGCGGACGGCGCCCGAGCTCCTACGAGCAGTACTTC. It yields the protein CASPGTSGRRPSSYEQYF. The full variable domain, rest sourced from reference TRBV5-4 and TRBJ2-7, is ETGVTQSPTHLIKTRGQQVTLRCSSQSGHNTVSWYQQALGQGPQFIFQYYREEENGRGNFPPRFSGLQFPNYSSELNVNALELDDSALYLCASPGTSGRRPSSYEQYFGPGTRLTVT.

The V call is TRBV2, the J call TRBJ2-1; 11 bases fit TRBD2. V dropped 8 bases and J dropped 0; count of bases not matched to a gene: 9. The CDR3 has 17 amino acids. The germline CDR1 and CDR2 sequences are SNHLY and FYNNEI. The CDR3 sequence: CASSRLAGSRSYNEQFF. CDR3 DNA: TGTGCCAGCTCTAGACTAGCGGGGAGCCGCTCCTACAATGAGCAGTTCTTC.

The sample holds one count of this clone. The rearrangement joins TRBV10-3 to TRBJ1-1; the D is unclear. This CDR3 region has 12 residues. V dropped 5 bases and J dropped 0 bases, with 4 bases sitting between them. Germline V gene lookup returns CDR1 ENHRY and CDR2 SYGVKD. CDR3 nucleotides: TGTGCCATCAGTAATATGAACACTGAAGCTTTCTTT. Translation gives CAISNMNTEAFF.

V is TRBV5-6 and J is TRBJ1-3; D unclear. The CDR3 length is 15 residues. Germline V gives CDR1 SGHDT, CDR2 YYEEEE. Trimming removed 2 bases at V and 0 bases at J, with 9 bases between. The CDR3 nucleotides read TGTGCCAGCAGCTTCGCGGCGAGCTCTGGAAACACCATATATTTT. It specifies CASSFAASSGNTIYF. Full variable domain (remainder filled in from reference TRBV5-6 and TRBJ1-3): DAGVTQSPTHLIKTRGQQVTLRCSPKSGHDTVSWYQQALGQGPQFIFQYYEEEERQRGNFPDRFSGHQFPNYSSELNVNALLLGDSALYLCASSFAASSGNTIYFGEGSWLTVV.

The V and J genes are TRBV2 and TRBJ1-2, with 11 bases matching TRBD1. This CDR3 has 14 residues. The J segment lost 5 bases and the V segment lost 9 bases, leaving 8 bases of the junction unmatched. The V gene's germline CDR1 is SNHLY and CDR2 FYNNEI. This CDR3 reads CASNTGTGGYGYTF. The CDR3 DNA reads as TGTGCCAGTAATACCGGGACAGGGGGTTATGGCTACACCTTC.

The gene calls are TRBV7-2 and TRBJ1-1; tentatively, D is TRBD1 (5 bases). This CDR3 has 13 residues. Deletions cut 3 bases from V and 11 bases from J, with 16 bases between. In germline, CDR1 is SGHTA, CDR2 FQGNSA. CDR3 sequence reads: CASSLKGFSEAFF. The CDR3 nucleotides read TGTGCCAGCAGCTTGAAGGGGTTTTCGGAGGCTTTCTTT.

V usage is TRBV5-6 and J usage is TRBJ1-1, with 9 bases matching TRBD1. CDR3 length: 16 residues. V gave up 3 bases and J gave up 4 bases; unmatched junction bases: 10. Germline CDR1 and CDR2: SGHDT and YYEEEE. In DNA form, the CDR3 reads TGTGCCAGCAGCTCCCCCGGGACAGGGTGGGGCACTGAAGCTTTCTTT. The encoded protein is CASSSPGTGWGTEAFF.

The chain recombines TRBV9 with TRBJ2-3; 7 bases line up with TRBD2. This CDR3 comprises 17 residues. Looked up from germline, CDR1 is SGDLS and CDR2 is YYNGEE. V lost 0 bases to trimming and J lost 0 bases; unmatched junction nucleotides: 7. The CDR3 loop reads CASSVATGGSSTDTQYF. In DNA, the CDR3 is TGTGCCAGCAGCGTAGCTACGGGGGGATCTAGCACAGATACGCAGTATTTT.

The rearrangement uses TRBV27 and TRBJ2-7, with a tentative D call TRBD1 (5 bases). Trimming took off 6 bases at V and 3 bases at J, with 9 bases between the two ends. Germline CDR1 is MNHEY and CDR2 is SMNVEV (reference sequence). The CDR3 length is 12 residues. The DNA for the CDR3 is TGTGCCAGCAGGGACACCTTCTACGAGCAGTACTTC. It translates to CASRDTFYEQYF.

The chain has TRBV6-6 and TRBJ1-6; 7 bases match TRBD1. With 5 bases clipped from V and 7 bases from J, the junction kept 5 bases outside the gene matches. This CDR3 is 14 amino acids long. Germline CDR1 and CDR2: MNHNY and SVGAGI (reference sequence). The CDR3 loop reads CASSLGQANSPLHF. The CDR3 DNA is TGTGCCAGCAGTCTAGGACAGGCCAATTCACCCCTCCACTTT.

The gene calls are TRBV7-2 and TRBJ1-5; D might be TRBD1 (6 bases). Germline V CDR1 and CDR2: SGHTA, FQGNSA. V was cut by 5 bases and J by 1 base, with 15 bases left in between. The CDR3 has 16 amino acids. CDR3 sequence reads: CASSNRAFGSNQPQHF. CDR3 coding DNA: TGTGCCAGCAGCAACAGGGCATTTGGGAGCAATCAGCCCCAGCATTTT.

The CDR3 loop is CASSPGSLDYEQYF. CDR3 in DNA: TGTGCCAGCAGCCCCGGCAGTCTAGACTACGAGCAGTACTTC. The chain is built from TRBV9 and TRBJ2-7; unclear D gene. The CDR3 has 14 amino acids. V gave up 4 bases and J gave up 3 bases, with 14 bases separating them. Per the germline V gene, CDR1 is SGDLS and CDR2 is YYNGEE.

The chain uses TRBV19 and TRBJ2-1; 10 positions agree with TRBD2. Trimming at V came to 5 bases and at J to 0 bases, leaving 7 bases not matched to a gene. The germline CDR1 and CDR2 sequences are LNHDA and SQIVND (reference sequence). CDR3 length: 17 amino acids. For the CDR3, the DNA is TGTGCCAGTAGTGGTAGCGGGAGGCTTAGCTCCTACAATGAGCAGTTCTTC. Translated, it gives CASSGSGRLSSYNEQFF. The variable domain in full, completed from reference TRBV19 and TRBJ2-1, reads DGGITQSPKYLFRKEGQNVTLSCEQNLNHDAMYWYRQDPGQGLRLIYYSQIVNDFQKGDIAEGYSVSREKKESFPLTVTSAQKNPTAFYLCASSGSGRLSSYNEQFFGPGTRLTVL.

Remarks on this clone: Relative to the germline gene, one junction end is altered; a read error may explain this. The V and J genes are TRBV6-5 and TRBJ1-1; tentatively, D is TRBD1 (5 bases). Germline V gene sequence: CDR1 MNHEY, CDR2 SVGAGI. The CDR3 spans 11 residues. CDR3 DNA sequence: TGTGCCTCACGGGGGAACTCTGAAGCTTTCTTT. Translation: CASRGNSEAFF.

This clone was seen a single time. This sequence joins TRBV12-3 or TRBV12-4 and TRBJ2-2; D not resolved. This CDR3 region has 13 residues. Trimming shortened V by 4 bases and J by 3 bases, and 6 bases separated the two germline ends. The CDR3 nucleotides read TGTGCCAGCAGTTCGGTGTACACCGGGGAGCTGTTTTTT. It yields the protein CASSSVYTGELFF.

The V call is TRBV7-9, the J call TRBJ1-1; D not resolved. Trimming stripped 0 bases from V and 4 bases from J, with 6 bases between. Germline CDR1 reads SEHNR; CDR2 reads FQNEAQ (reference sequence). This CDR3 has 13 amino acids. The CDR3 spells CASSLALATEAFF. CDR3 DNA sequence: TGTGCCAGCAGCTTAGCGTTGGCCACTGAAGCTTTCTTT.

Here the CDR3 reads CASRSLGVGTGGNYGYTF. The CDR3, as DNA: TGTGCCAGCAGGTCTCTGGGCGTGGGGACAGGGGGTAACTATGGCTACACCTTC. This rearrangement joins TRBV5-6 to TRBJ1-2, with 11 nucleotides matching TRBD1. The germline V gene encodes CDR1 SGHDT and CDR2 YYEEEE. V shed 5 bases, J shed 1 base, and the junction held 13 bases outside the gene matches. The CDR3 runs 18 residues.

The chain couples TRBV27 to TRBJ1-1; TRBD1 agrees at 8 bases. The CDR3 extends over 16 amino acids. Germline assignment: CDR1 MNHEY and CDR2 SMNVEV (reference sequence). With 2 bases clipped from V and 4 bases from J, the junction kept 9 bases outside the gene matches. The CDR3 region has the DNA TGTGCCAGCAGTTTAAGCCCGGACAGGGTCCGCACTGAAGCTTTCTTT. Translating it yields CASSLSPDRVRTEAFF.

This clone was counted a single time. This chain joins TRBV7-2 and TRBJ2-5; the D gene is possibly TRBD2 (7 bases). CDR3 length: 15 amino acids. The germline V gene has CDR1 SGHTA and CDR2 FQGNSA. Trimming took 2 bases from V and 5 from J, leaving 15 bases between them. CDR3 region: CASSLYPGGGETQYF. The CDR3 DNA reads TGTGCCAGCAGCTTATATCCGGGGGGCGGGGAGACCCAGTACTTC.

CDR3 residues: CASSYYPVSLMDTQYF. The CDR3 DNA reads TGTGCCAGCAGTTATTATCCAGTCTCTCTTATGGATACGCAGTATTTT. The chain has TRBV6-2 or TRBV6-3 and TRBJ2-3; D unresolved. Germline-derived CDR1 and CDR2 are MNHEY and SVGEGT. V lost 3 bases and J 6 bases, leaving 19 bases between the germline ends. The CDR3 is made up of 16 amino acids.